The rows below give T cell receptor beta chains drawn from one sample of a study of T cell clones after liver transplantation. TCRdb's copy holds only in-frame clones and misses some; the assay was immunoSEQ multiplex PCR. This sample has tens of thousands of clones, with roughly 83% found just once. The sequences come from CD4+ T cells from blood, collected at the 22-month timepoint. These receptors came from a human patient who received a liver transplant. Some T cells may be provided by the graft donor. Each CDR3 is given with its conserved first and last residue. D genes are given only for firm matches. Not every row has a clone size; where given, it reads once, few, many or a size class.

J gene | clone size | D gene | V gene | CDR3 protein | CDR3 DNA
TRBJ2-7 | . | . | TRBV6-5 | CASKLRRNSYEQYF | TGTGCCAGCAAGCTTCGACGGAACTCCTACGAGCAGTACTTC
TRBJ2-3 | . | TRBD2 | TRBV7-2 | CASSKREGGFTDTQYF | TGTGCCAGCAGCAAAAGGGAGGGAGGGTTCACAGATACGCAGTATTTT
TRBJ1-5 | . | TRBD1 | TRBV19 | CASCDREYSNQPQHF | TGTGCCAGTTGCGACAGGGAATATAGCAATCAGCCCCAGCATTTT
TRBJ1-2 | few | . | TRBV7-9 | CASSFESQPGYTF | TGTGCCAGCAGCTTCGAGTCCCAGCCTGGCTACACCTTC
TRBJ2-1 | . | . | TRBV5-1 | CASSSPTYNEQFF | TGCGCCAGCAGCTCCCCGACCTACAATGAGCAGTTCTTC
TRBJ1-2 | few | . | TRBV23-1 | CASREQGKTEGYTF | TGCGCCAGCAGGGAACAGGGCAAGACTGAGGGCTACACCTTC
TRBJ1-2 | . | . | TRBV11-2 | CASSLGRADLYGYTF | TGTGCCAGCAGCTTGGGCAGGGCAGACCTCTATGGCTACACCTTC
TRBJ2-4 | few | . | TRBV6-1 | CASSEERVGGAKNIQYF | TGTGCCAGCAGTGAAGAACGGGTCGGGGGAGCCAAAAACATTCAGTACTTC
TRBJ2-5 | . | TRBD1 | TRBV27 | CASSLYGTGFETQYF | TGTGCCAGCAGTTTGTACGGGACAGGTTTTGAGACCCAGTACTTC
TRBJ1-1 | once | . | TRBV27 | CASQEGLGPMNTEAFF | TGTGCCAGCCAAGAGGGTCTGGGGCCCATGAACACTGAAGCTTTCTTT
TRBJ2-5 | . | . | TRBV14 | CASSQAGWDLQETQYF | TGTGCCAGCAGCCAAGCGGGGTGGGACCTCCAAGAGACCCAGTACTTC
TRBJ2-3 | . | TRBD2 | TRBV5-4 | CASSPLAGGGNTQYF | TGTGCCAGCAGCCCCCTAGCGGGGGGTGGTAATACGCAGTATTTT
TRBJ2-2 | . | TRBD1 | TRBV6-1 | CASRRQGWDTGELFF | TGTGCCAGCAGAAGACAGGGTTGGGACACCGGGGAGCTGTTTTTT
TRBJ1-1 | . | . | TRBV18 | CASSVERRDTEAFF | TGTGCCAGCTCAGTTGAAAGGCGGGACACTGAAGCTTTCTTT
TRBJ1-2 | . | TRBD1 | TRBV28 | CASSLIQGAGGYTF | TGTGCCAGCAGTCTAATACAGGGGGCGGGCGGCTACACCTTC
TRBJ2-3 | . | . | TRBV5-3 | CARSFPRRTDTQYF | TGTGCCAGAAGCTTCCCAAGGCGCACAGATACGCAGTATTTT
TRBJ2-7 | . | . | TRBV7-2 | CASAGGTYEQYF | TGTGCCAGCGCCGGGGGCACCTACGAGCAGTACTTC
TRBJ2-3 | . | TRBD2 | TRBV9 | CASSVVLAGVDTQYF | TGTGCCAGCAGCGTAGTCCTAGCGGGGGTGGATACGCAGTATTTT
TRBJ2-1 | . | TRBD1 | TRBV2 | CASSGQGRGGEQFF | TGTGCCAGCAGTGGACAGGGGCGAGGGGGTGAGCAGTTCTTC
TRBJ1-4 | . | . | TRBV5-1 | CASSPKLGAGEKLFF | TGCGCCAGCAGCCCCAAATTAGGGGCTGGTGAAAAACTGTTTTTT
TRBJ2-5 | once | TRBD2 | TRBV6-1 | CASNPNLAGGETQYF | TGTGCCAGCAACCCCAACTTAGCGGGAGGAGAGACCCAGTACTTC
TRBJ2-7 | . | TRBD2 | TRBV5-1 | CASSTAGTSGRGEQYF | TGCGCCAGCAGCACGGCAGGGACTAGCGGGAGAGGGGAGCAGTACTTC
TRBJ2-3 | few | TRBD2 | TRBV6-1 | CASSEGLAGADTQYF | TGTGCCAGCAGCGAGGGACTAGCGGGGGCAGATACGCAGTATTTT
TRBJ1-5 | . | . | TRBV6-1 | CASSEMWTGGNQPQHF | TGTGCCAGCAGTGAAATGTGGACTGGCGGCAATCAGCCCCAGCATTTT
TRBJ1-2 | . | . | TRBV14 | CASSRQRNYGYTF | TGTGCCAGCAGCCGGCAGAGGAACTATGGCTACACCTTC
TRBJ2-6 | once | TRBD1 | TRBV9 | CASSGAGTGSGANVLTF | TGTGCCAGCAGCGGGGCCGGGACAGGGTCTGGGGCCAACGTCCTGACTTTC
TRBJ1-2 | . | . | TRBV5-1 | CASSRGRANKVENYGYTF | TGCGCCAGCAGCCGCGGGCGGGCCAACAAGGTGGAAAACTATGGCTACACCTTC
TRBJ2-1 | few | TRBD2 | TRBV9 | CASSVGSGGWYNEQFF | TGTGCCAGCAGCGTAGGGAGCGGGGGTTGGTACAATGAGCAGTTCTTC
TRBJ2-2 | . | TRBD1 | TRBV5-4 | CASSLASDRGKAGELFF | TGTGCCAGCAGCTTGGCCTCGGACAGGGGAAAGGCCGGGGAGCTGTTTTTT
TRBJ2-7 | once | . | TRBV5-1 | CASSLSGRTPYEQYF | TGCGCCAGCAGCTTGTCCGGGAGAACCCCCTACGAGCAGTACTTC
TRBJ1-2 | . | . | TRBV7-2 | CASSLLSMVLTF | TGTGCCAGCAGCTTACTCTCGATGGTACTCACCTTC
TRBJ2-7 | . | . | TRBV30 | CAWSLPPYEQYF | TGTGCCTGGAGCCTCCCCCCCTACGAGCAGTACTTC
TRBJ1-2 | . | . | TRBV7-2 | CASSEGSNYGYTF | TGTGCCAGCAGCGAGGGGTCTAACTATGGCTACACCTTC
TRBJ2-3 | once | . | TRBV27 | CASGRDTQYF | TGTGCCAGCGGACGGGATACGCAGTATTTT
TRBJ2-1 | . | TRBD1 | TRBV29-1 | CSVEDRAGQVNEQFF | TGCAGCGTTGAAGATCGCGCGGGACAGGTCAATGAGCAGTTCTTC
TRBJ1-2 | . | . | TRBV15 | CATSRVISSASGYTF | TGTGCCACCAGCCGGGTCATCTCTTCCGCCAGTGGCTACACCTTC
TRBJ1-6 | few | TRBD1 | TRBV7-9 | CASSSDSGTGMSPLHF | TGTGCCAGCAGCTCCGATTCCGGGACAGGAATGTCACCCCTCCACTTT
TRBJ2-2 | . | . | TRBV5-4 | CASSAVGGRRARELFF | TGTGCCAGCAGCGCCGTCGGGGGGCGACGGGCCCGGGAGCTGTTTTTT
TRBJ2-3 | . | TRBD2 | TRBV5-1 | CASSLGLAGGLDTQYF | TGCGCCAGCAGCTTGGGACTAGCGGGAGGGCTTGATACGCAGTATTTT
TRBJ1-2 | once | . | TRBV29-1 | CSVGTRLYGYTF | TGCAGCGTTGGTACGAGGCTGTATGGCTACACCTTC
TRBJ2-7 | . | . | TRBV30 | CAWTNIIGRQYF | TGTGCCTGGACAAATATCATAGGTCGGCAGTACTTC